The entry that follows covers one T cell receptor (beta chain) sequence. Its antigen is undetermined. The germline gives CDR1 LNHNV, CDR2 YYDKDF (reference sequence). The V gene end was trimmed by 2 bases and the J gene end by 6 bases; junction bases not matched to a gene: 8. CDR3 length equals 15 residues. This sample stems from a study of cytomegalovirus exposure and HLA in healthy donors. The study's findings and limits: Per a prior analysis, the majority of TCR beta V segments were productive roughly 87% or roughly 30% of the time. The likely origin of a cluster of highly shared sequence variants was a sequencing artifact.

The primer mix had 60 Vbeta and 13 Jbeta primers. Original analysis: Roughly 10 million shared chains were among approximately 80 million unique TCR beta chains counted in a later analysis. Method: immunoSEQ multiplex PCR; TCRdb's copy keeps in-frame clones and lacks some. V and J calls and clone size are given by that table; D and trimming were obtained from the DNA. The table has about 99,000 clones, under 85% seen once. When sampled, the donors appeared nominally healthy, though they likely had unrecorded immune exposures. This clonotype was obtained from a man between 45 and 60 years old in good health and CMV-seropositive. V and J are TRBV15 and TRBJ2-3; TRBD2 matches at 7 bases. The sequenced material came from PBMCs. CDR3 protein: CATSRPGGRGDTQYF. The CDR3 bases are TGTGCCACCAGCAGACCTGGCGGGAGAGGGGATACGCAGTATTTT.